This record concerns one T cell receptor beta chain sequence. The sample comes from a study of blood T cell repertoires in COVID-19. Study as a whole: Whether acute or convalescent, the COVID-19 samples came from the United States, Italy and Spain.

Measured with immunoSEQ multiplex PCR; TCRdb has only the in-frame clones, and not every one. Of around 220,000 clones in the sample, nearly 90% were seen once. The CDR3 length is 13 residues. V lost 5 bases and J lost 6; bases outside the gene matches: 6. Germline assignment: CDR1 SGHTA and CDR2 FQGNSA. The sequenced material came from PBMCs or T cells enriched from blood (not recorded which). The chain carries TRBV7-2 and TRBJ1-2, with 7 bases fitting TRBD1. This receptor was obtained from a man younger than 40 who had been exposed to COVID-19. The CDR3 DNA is TGTGCCAGCAGCCCCGGGACAGTGGATGGCTACACCTTC. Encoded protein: CASSPGTVDGYTF.